One sample yielded the 21 T cell receptor beta chains listed below, sequenced in a study of human T cells and chemical hapten exposure. Sample time point: patch test 1, 2 weeks after DPC sensitization. Treatment meaning: therapeutic diphenylcyclopropenone sensitization with weekly scalp DPC. TCRdb fed the RACE reads into MiXCR, producing one record per CDR3 protein. Among some 200,000 distinct CDR3 sequences, around 22% were seen once, and the ten largest hold about 6.7%. The sample was whole blood, taken in connection with sensitization to the hapten diphenylcyclopropenone (DPC). The receptors shown here come from a woman aged 50 to 65 with alopecia areata. Some clones in this sample may be carry-over from other donors' samples.

This clonotype was observed many times. The CDR3 DNA reads TGCAGCGGAAAAGGGGAGCCAGGGAGGACAGATACGCAGTATTTT. Its protein is CSGKGEPGRTDTQYF. The chain combines TRBV29-1 with TRBJ2-3, with D possibly being TRBD2 (6 bases). Germline V CDR1 and CDR2: SQVTM, ANQGSEA. V shed 7 bases and J shed 3 bases, with 20 bases lying between them. The CDR3 spans 15 residues.

This clonotype was counted a few times. The rearrangement links TRBV7-3 to TRBJ2-1; 12 bases are a match to TRBD2. The V gene's germline CDR1 is SGHTA and CDR2 FQGTGA. The CDR3 runs 16 residues. V was pared by 5 bases and J by 7 bases, with 9 bases of the junction left unmatched. The CDR3 reads CASSHGLAGGSNEQFF. As DNA, the CDR3 is TGTGCCAGCAGCCATGGGCTAGCGGGAGGGAGTAATGAGCAGTTCTTC.

This clonotype was observed a few times. The chain joins TRBV7-8 to TRBJ2-7; D is unresolved. The CDR3 totals 12 residues. V was clipped by 3 bases and J by 6 bases, with 9 bases between them. CDR1 is SGHVS, CDR2 FQNEAQ, per germline. The CDR3 region is CASSFRFVEQYF. CDR3 DNA sequence: TGTGCCAGCAGCTTTAGGTTTGTCGAGCAGTACTTC.

This clonotype came up many times. The rearrangement joins TRBV27 to TRBJ2-6; D is possibly TRBD1 (6 bases). Germline V CDR1 and CDR2: MNHEY, SMNVEV (reference sequence). The CDR3 length is 15 residues. V gave up 2 bases and J gave up 2 bases, with 7 bases separating them. The chain's CDR3 is CASSLQGTGANVLTF. CDR3 nucleotides: TGTGCCAGCAGTTTACAGGGGACTGGGGCCAACGTCCTGACTTTC.

This clonotype was counted between two and nine times. This chain links TRBV6-1 with TRBJ2-2; 8 bases agree with TRBD1. The CDR3 totals 16 residues. The junction had 7 bases not matched to a gene; V was cut back by 3 bases and J by 4 bases. CDR1 and CDR2 from the germline V gene are MNHNS and SASEGT. In DNA form, the CDR3 reads TGTGCCAGCAGTGACGGACAGGGCGGATCCACCGGGGAGCTGTTTTTT. Its protein product is CASSDGQGGSTGELFF.

The rearrangement uses TRBV10-3 and TRBJ1-4, with D possibly matching TRBD1 (5 bases). In germline, CDR1 is ENHRY, CDR2 SYGVKD. With 3 bases removed from V and 7 bases from J, the gap between germline ends came to 15 bases. There are 15 residues in the CDR3. The DNA of the CDR3 is TGTGCCATCAGTGAATTCGGGCAGGGAGCTGAAAAACTGTTTTTT. Amino acid sequence: CAISEFGQGAEKLFF.

This clonotype appeared a few times. The rearrangement uses TRBV5-6 and TRBJ2-1; the D is unclear. The CDR3 contains 13 residues. Looked up from germline, CDR1 is SGHDT and CDR2 is YYEEEE. The V end was cut by 4 bases, the J end by 7 bases, with 12 bases between. CDR3 residues: CASSPDSWNEQFF. CDR3 in DNA: TGTGCCAGCAGCCCCGACTCGTGGAATGAGCAGTTCTTC.

The V call is TRBV29-1, the J call TRBJ2-5; 8 positions agree with TRBD1. Germline V gene data show CDR1 as SQVTM and CDR2 as ANQGSEA. V lost 7 bases and J lost 5; bases outside the gene matches: 6. The CDR3 runs to 12 residues. The CDR3 protein is CSGKTGVETQYF. The CDR3 region has the DNA TGCAGCGGCAAGACAGGGGTTGAGACCCAGTACTTC.

This clonotype was recorded a few times. V gene TRBV10-3 combines with J gene TRBJ2-7, with 9 bases aligning to TRBD2. Trimming at V came to 6 bases and at J to 5 bases, leaving 8 bases not matched to a gene. The CDR3 sequence is 14 residues long. The germline V gene has CDR1 ENHRY and CDR2 SYGVKD. CDR3 nucleotides: TGTGCCATCAGGCCCACAGCGGGAGGCGACGAGCAGTACTTC. Translation: CAIRPTAGGDEQYF.

This clonotype was observed a handful of times. The genes are TRBV2 and TRBJ2-2; TRBD2 matches 15 bases. The junction had 1 base not matched to a gene; V was cut back by 4 bases and J by 7 bases. The germline CDR1 and CDR2 sequences are SNHLY and FYNNEI. The CDR3 is 15 amino acids. CDR3 amino acids: CASSGTSGRGGELFF. In DNA form, the CDR3 reads TGTGCCAGCAGTGGGACTAGCGGGAGGGGCGGGGAGCTGTTTTTT.

This sequence joins TRBV20-1 and TRBJ2-7; 10 positions match TRBD2. There are 15 residues in the CDR3. Germline V lookup: CDR1 DFQATT, CDR2 SNEGSKA (reference sequence). Unmatched junction bases numbered 7, after V lost 2 bases and J lost 3 bases. The CDR3 here is CSARTGLADRYEQYF. CDR3 nucleotides: TGCAGTGCTAGAACTGGACTAGCGGACCGCTACGAGCAGTACTTC.

This clonotype was recorded a few times. V is TRBV25-1 and J is TRBJ2-2; tentatively, D is TRBD2 (6 bases). This CDR3 region has 16 residues. Germline CDR1 is MGHDK and CDR2 is SYGVNS. The V gene lost 4 bases and the J gene lost 6 bases, with 18 bases spanning the gap. In DNA form, the CDR3 reads TGTGCCAGCAGTGGCCAAGACAGAGGAGGGGCCGGGGAGCTGTTTTTT. Residues: CASSGQDRGGAGELFF.

This clonotype turned up a few times. The J gene is TRBJ2-7, the V gene TRBV12-3 or TRBV12-4; tentatively, D is TRBD2 (6 bases). V was cut by 6 bases and J by 6 bases, with 18 bases left in between. CDR3 length: 14 residues. This CDR3 is CASSRRLGISEQYF. The CDR3 DNA reads as TGTGCCAGCAGCCGTCGACTAGGAATCTCCGAGCAGTACTTC.

This clonotype was detected a few times. V and J are TRBV2 and TRBJ1-2; no firm D call. Germline V CDR1 and CDR2: SNHLY, FYNNEI. The CDR3 is 14 residues long. The V and J ends lost 8 bases and 7 bases respectively, with 20 bases between them. CDR3 coding DNA: TGTGCCAGCCTCAACAAGAACCAGCGCACTGGCTACACCTTC. This codes for CASLNKNQRTGYTF.

This clonotype was counted a few times. The chain couples TRBV7-2 to TRBJ1-2, with TRBD1 identical over 10 bases. CDR1 and CDR2 (germline): SGHTA, FQGNSA. V was pared by 1 base and J by 4 bases, with 9 bases of the junction left unmatched. This CDR3 is 17 amino acids long. The CDR3 region is CASSLVGTGAIIYGYTF. CDR3 coding DNA: TGTGCCAGCAGCTTAGTTGGGACAGGGGCCATAATCTATGGCTACACCTTC.

The rearrangement links TRBV6-5 to TRBJ2-1; TRBD1 agrees at 8 bases. J lost 10 bases, V lost 6 bases, and 5 bases had no gene match. In germline, CDR1 is MNHEY, CDR2 SVGAGI. The CDR3 extends over 12 amino acids. The CDR3 spells CASREGQDEQFF. CDR3 bases: TGTGCCAGCAGAGAGGGACAGGACGAGCAGTTCTTC.

This clonotype was observed at least ten times. DNA of the CDR3: TGCGCCAGCAGCTTGGACCTCGACCTGTCGGAGACCCAGTACTTC. It encodes CASSLDLDLSETQYF. The genes are TRBV5-1 and TRBJ2-5; D ambiguous. The CDR3 is 15 residues long. Germline V gene sequence: CDR1 SGHRS, CDR2 YFSETQ. V gave up 0 bases and J gave up 5 bases, with 14 bases separating them.

This chain joins TRBV6-5 and TRBJ1-2; D remains ambiguous. V was cut by 3 bases and J by 4 bases, with 12 bases left in between. Germline CDR1 is MNHEY and CDR2 is SVGAGI. The CDR3 extends over 14 amino acids. The CDR3 region is CASSYDRVSYGYTF. The CDR3 coding sequence is TGTGCCAGCAGTTATGATAGGGTTAGCTATGGCTACACCTTC.

This clonotype was seen a handful of times. The rearrangement links TRBV29-1 to TRBJ1-4; 9 nucleotides agree with TRBD1. Trimming took 4 bases from V and 5 from J; bases not matched to a gene: 2. Germline assignment: CDR1 SQVTM and CDR2 ANQGSEA. This CDR3 spans 13 amino acids. The CDR3 sequence: CSVGTGANEKLFF. Written as DNA, the CDR3 is TGCAGCGTTGGGACAGGGGCAAATGAAAAACTGTTTTTT. The full variable domain, its missing parts supplied by reference TRBV29-1 and TRBJ1-4, is SAVISQKPSRDICQRGTSLTIQCQVDSQVTMMFWYRQQPGQSLTLIATANQGSEATYESGFVIDKFPISRPNLTFSTLTVSNMSPEDSSIYLCSVGTGANEKLFFGSGTQLSVL.

This chain uses TRBV20-1 with TRBJ2-5; TRBD2 might be the D (6 bases). The V gene lost 2 bases and the J gene lost 2 bases, with 9 bases spanning the gap. Germline CDR1 and CDR2: DFQATT and SNEGSKA (reference sequence). CDR3 length: 13 residues. The CDR3 sequence: CSARWAGQETQYF. The CDR3 DNA sequence: TGCAGTGCTAGATGGGCGGGACAAGAGACCCAGTACTTC.

This clonotype was seen only a few times. V is TRBV15 and J is TRBJ2-7; a weak D match, TRBD2 (5 bases). V was clipped by 1 base and J by 4 bases, with 11 bases between them. From germline, CDR1 is LNHNV and CDR2 YYDKDF (reference sequence). The CDR3 has 14 residues. CDR3 amino acids: CATSRAGSFYEQYF. As DNA, the CDR3 is TGTGCCACCAGCAGAGCGGGATCCTTTTACGAGCAGTACTTC.